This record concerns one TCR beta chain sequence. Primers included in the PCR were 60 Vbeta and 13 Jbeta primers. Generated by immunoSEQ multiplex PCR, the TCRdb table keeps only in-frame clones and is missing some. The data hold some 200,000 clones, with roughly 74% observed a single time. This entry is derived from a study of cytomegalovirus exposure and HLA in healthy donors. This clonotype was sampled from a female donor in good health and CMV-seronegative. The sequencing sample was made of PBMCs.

CDR3 in amino acids: CASSVAAGEQFF. The CDR3 nucleotides read TGTGCCAGCAGCGTAGCAGCGGGTGAGCAGTTCTTC. This chain connects TRBV9 to TRBJ2-1, with a possible D match to TRBD2 (6 bases). CDR1 is SGDLS, CDR2 YYNGEE, per germline. This CDR3 is built from 12 residues. V was shortened by 0 bases and J by 9 bases, with 7 bases between the two germline ends.